This passage covers 6 T cell receptor beta chains from one sample sequenced in a study of CD8 T cells in ankylosing spondylitis. TCRdb re-derived calls from the 5' RACE reads in MiXCR, one entry per CDR3 protein. The sample has under 250,000 distinct CDR3 sequences; approximately 30% are singletons. Sequencing was done on a sample of blood, either unsorted or a sorted T cell fraction (not recorded which). These receptors all stem from a male donor with ankylosing spondylitis or in good health (not recorded which).

The chain couples TRBV27 to TRBJ2-7; no definite D call. This CDR3 spans 13 amino acids. Germline V lookup: CDR1 MNHEY, CDR2 SMNVEV (reference sequence). V was shortened by 2 bases and J by 6 bases, with 11 bases between the two germline ends. CDR3 nucleotide sequence: TGTGCCAGCAGTTTAAGTGGGTCTCTCGAGCAGTACTTC. Its translation is CASSLSGSLEQYF.

This clonotype was seen more than once but under ten times. In DNA, the CDR3 is TGTGCCACCATCTCGGGGAAAACAGGGGGTGAGACCCAGTACTTC. Amino acid sequence: CATISGKTGGETQYF. The chain is built from TRBV15 and TRBJ2-5; 8 nucleotides line up with TRBD1. The germline V gene has CDR1 LNHNV and CDR2 YYDKDF (reference sequence). This CDR3 has 15 residues. J lost 5 bases, V lost 7 bases, and 12 bases had no gene match. Full variable domain (missing parts from reference TRBV15 and TRBJ2-5): DAMVIQNPRYQVTQFGKPVTLSCSQTLNHNVMYWYQQKSSQAPKLLFHYYDKDFNNEADTPDNFQSRRPNTSFCFLDIRSPGLGDTAMYLCATISGKTGGETQYFGPGTRLLVL.

The chain combines TRBV3-1 with TRBJ1-1; D unresolved. This CDR3 spans 14 amino acids. Germline V gene lookup returns CDR1 LGHDT and CDR2 YNNKEL (reference sequence). V lost 2 bases to trimming and J lost 0 bases, with 7 bases between them. This CDR3 is CASSQQVLNTEAFF. The CDR3, as DNA: TGTGCCAGCAGCCAACAGGTCCTGAACACTGAAGCTTTCTTT.

This clonotype appeared a few times. This chain joins TRBV20-1 and TRBJ2-1, with D perhaps TRBD1 (6 bases). V dropped 4 bases and J dropped 4 bases, with 11 bases sitting between them. In germline, CDR1 is DFQATT, CDR2 SNEGSKA (reference sequence). The length of the CDR3 is 13 residues. The CDR3 loop reads CSATDQGYNEQFF. The CDR3 bases are TGCAGTGCTACCGACCAGGGGTACAATGAGCAGTTCTTC.

The chain recombines TRBV6-5 with TRBJ2-2; D possibly matches TRBD1 or TRBD2 (6 bases each). The CDR3 runs to 15 residues. Germline values: CDR1 MNHEY, CDR2 SVGAGI. V gave up 4 bases and J gave up 3 bases, with 12 bases separating them. The CDR3 protein is CASSSGASDTGELFF. In DNA form, the CDR3 reads TGTGCCAGCAGTTCGGGGGCTTCGGACACCGGGGAGCTGTTTTTT.

The table lists this clonotype with many counts. V is TRBV29-1 and J is TRBJ2-1, with 8 bases aligning to TRBD2. In germline, CDR1 is SQVTM, CDR2 ANQGSEA. Trimming removed 4 bases from V and 8 bases from J; junction bases left unmatched: 10. The CDR3 runs 14 residues. In DNA form, the CDR3 reads TGCAGCGTTGTCACCGGACTAGCTATCGATGAGCAGTTCTTC. Residues: CSVVTGLAIDEQFF.